This passage covers 14 T cell receptor beta chains from one sample sequenced in a study of shared clonotypes between healthy human individuals. Using immunoSEQ multiplex PCR, the repertoire was profiled, and TCRdb retains in-frame clones only, with some absent. The sample has 450,000 to 500,000 clones; over 70% are singletons. The sample comprised PBMCs. Receptors originate from a woman aged 40 to 50 in good health. Some clones in this sample may be carry-over from other donors' samples.

Turning to this clone: The likely explanation is a read error, given a far larger clone one base away. The same CDR3 can be traced to other DNA sequences in this sample. The chain links TRBV7-6 to TRBJ2-3, with 9 bases that match TRBD2. The CDR3 is made up of 16 amino acids. Germline-derived CDR1 and CDR2 are SGHVS and FNYEAQ. This chain's CDR3 is CASSRSTGTSTDTQYF. In DNA form, the CDR3 reads TGTGCCAGCAGCAGATCAACAGGGACTAGCACAGATACGCAGTACTTT. Using reference TRBV7-6 and TRBJ2-3 for the parts outside the CDR3, the full variable domain is GAGVSQSPRYKVTKRGQDVALRCDPISGHVSLYWYRQALGQGPEFLTYFNYEAQQDKSGLPNDRFSAERPEGSISTLTIQRTEQRDSAMYRCASSRSTGTSTDTQYFGPGTRLTVL.

This rearrangement joins TRBV30 to TRBJ1-1; no reliable D call. Germline V CDR1 and CDR2: GTSNPN, SVGIG (reference sequence). Trimming pared 1 base from V and 0 bases from J, leaving 12 bases between. CDR3 length equals 15 residues. CDR3 residues: CAWSDPEQLNTEAFF. The DNA of the CDR3 is TGTGCCTGGAGTGACCCGGAGCAGCTGAACACTGAAGCTTTCTTT.

Points on this clone: One base separates it from a far larger clone, so it is likely a read error. This chain links TRBV4-3 with TRBJ1-4, with 11 bases that match TRBD1. Germline CDR1 LGHNA, CDR2 YSLEER. This CDR3 is 15 amino acids long. Here the CDR3 DNA reads TGCGCCAGCAGCCAGGACAGGGGGCAAAATGAAGAACTGTTTTTT. Translating it yields CASSQDRGQNEELFF.

The rearrangement links TRBV18 to TRBJ1-3; possible D gene TRBD1, 5 bases. V was pared by 2 bases and J by 0 bases, with 17 bases between. Germline V gene data show CDR1 as KGHSH and CDR2 as LQKENI. The CDR3 runs to 18 residues. The CDR3 region is CASSPLKSGTYSGNTIYF. In DNA, the CDR3 is TGTGCCAGCTCACCATTGAAATCAGGGACTTACTCTGGAAACACCATATATTTT.

With respect to this clone: Only one base separates this from a far larger clonotype, so it likely reflects a read error. Other DNA variants within this sample encode the same CDR3. In nucleotides, the CDR3 is TGTGCCAGCAGTACCCGGACGGCGGATCAGCCCCAGCATTTT. Encoded protein: CASSTRTADQPQHF. The gene calls are TRBV19 and TRBJ1-5; D unclear. Germline V gene lookup returns CDR1 LNHDA and CDR2 SQIVND (reference sequence). CDR3 length: 14 amino acids. Based on the CDR3 plus reference TRBV19 and TRBJ1-5, the full variable domain is DGGITQSPKYLFRKEGQNVTLSCEQNLNHDAMYWYRQDPGQGLRLIYYSQIVNDFQKGDIAEGYSVSREKKESFPLTVTSAQKNPTAFYLCASSTRTADQPQHFGDGTRLSIL.

This rearrangement joins TRBV11-3 to TRBJ2-1; D may match TRBD1 or TRBD2 (5 bases each). From germline, CDR1 is SGHNT and CDR2 YENEEA. The CDR3 loop spans 14 amino acids. The ends were cut back, 6 bases at V and 6 bases at J, with 15 bases in the middle. CDR3 region: CASSGAGLFNEQFF. The DNA for the CDR3 is TGTGCCAGCAGTGGGGCAGGACTGTTCAATGAGCAGTTCTTC.

This clone appeared a few times. The rearrangement joins TRBV6-6 to TRBJ2-7; D might be TRBD1 (6 bases). V gave up 8 bases and J gave up 0 bases, with 17 bases separating them. Germline-derived CDR1 and CDR2 are MNHNY and SVGAGI (reference sequence). The CDR3 spans 15 residues. DNA for the CDR3: TGTGCCAGCGGACTTCAGGGGCTAAACTCCTACGAGCAGTACTTC. This codes for CASGLQGLNSYEQYF.

The V and J genes are TRBV19 and TRBJ2-1, with D possibly being TRBD2 (7 bases). CDR1 LNHDA and CDR2 SQIVND come from the germline V gene (reference sequence). The CDR3 extends over 15 amino acids. Deletions cut 2 bases from V and 8 bases from J, with 16 bases between. CDR3 sequence reads: CASSIWGGRVDEQFF. CDR3 bases: TGTGCCAGTAGTATATGGGGGGGGCGCGTCGATGAGCAGTTCTTC. Looking up the rest from reference TRBV19 and TRBJ2-1 gives the full variable domain: DGGITQSPKYLFRKEGQNVTLSCEQNLNHDAMYWYRQDPGQGLRLIYYSQIVNDFQKGDIAEGYSVSREKKESFPLTVTSAQKNPTAFYLCASSIWGGRVDEQFFGPGTRLTVL.

This clone was seen once. The chain carries TRBV18 and TRBJ2-5, with 8 bases identical to TRBD1. CDR1 is KGHSH and CDR2 is LQKENI in the germline V gene. The ends lost 6 bases at V and 5 bases at J; junction bases unmatched: 8. The CDR3 extends over 14 amino acids. CDR3 in amino acids: CASSPTGVIETQYF. CDR3 DNA sequence: TGTGCCAGCTCTCCGACAGGGGTGATTGAGACCCAGTACTTC.

The CDR3 sequence is CASSVRSDPETQYF. CDR3 DNA: TGTGCCAGCAGCGTTAGATCCGATCCAGAGACCCAGTACTTC. The chain combines TRBV9 with TRBJ2-5, with D uncertain. The CDR3 runs to 14 residues. Germline-derived CDR1 and CDR2 are SGDLS and YYNGEE. The ends were cut back, 2 bases at V and 4 bases at J, with 12 bases in the middle.

The chain employs TRBV28 and TRBJ1-4, with a weak D call TRBD1 (5 bases). V gave up 5 bases and J gave up 2 bases, with 12 bases separating them. This CDR3 region has 15 residues. Germline CDR1 is MDHEN and CDR2 is SYDVKM. This chain's CDR3 is CASSIEGRTNEKLFF. The CDR3 nucleotides read TGTGCCAGCAGTATCGAGGGACGGACTAATGAAAAACTGTTTTTT.

V and J are TRBV29-1 and TRBJ2-6, with D unresolved. The CDR3 spans 12 residues. The germline V gene has CDR1 SQVTM and CDR2 ANQGSEA. Trimming stripped 4 bases from V and 3 bases from J, with 4 bases between. CDR3 amino acids: CSVVYGANVLTF. The DNA for the CDR3 is TGCAGCGTTGTTTATGGGGCCAACGTCCTGACTTTC.

CDR3 sequence (DNA): TGCGCCAGCAGCCAAGAGTGGGTCGGGGAGCTGTTTTTT. It translates to CASSQEWVGELFF. V is TRBV4-3 and J is TRBJ2-2; D call uncertain. The CDR3 has 13 amino acids. Germline V lookup: CDR1 LGHNA, CDR2 YSLEER. V was pared by 0 bases and J by 7 bases, with 6 bases between.

This chain joins TRBV7-9 and TRBJ1-2, with D unresolved. With 2 bases removed from V and 5 bases from J, the gap between germline ends came to 15 bases. Germline V gene lookup returns CDR1 SEHNR and CDR2 FQNEAQ (reference sequence). This CDR3 is 15 amino acids long. The CDR3 DNA reads TGTGCCAGCAGCTTAACCGAGGACGGTGGGTATGGCTACACCTTC. Translation: CASSLTEDGGYGYTF.